Below, one T cell receptor (beta chain) is given with its context. The antigen it binds to is not known. No quality values exist for individual bases; no much larger clone is one base distant. The library was made by the immunoSEQ multiplex PCR assay. The source study handled its data this way. A statistical classification framework was built for diagnosing cytomegalovirus status from the catalog of TCR beta chain sequences. Here the immuneACCESS table is served through TCRdb, limited to in-frame sequences with V and J called. Missing clones are a known gap in these copies; in checked studies unresolved V genes cover under half, and the rest lacks a known reason. That table supplies the V and J calls and clone size; D and trimming were determined from the DNA. For this sample the table gives around 150,000 clones, of which over 85% were detected only once. 4.2% of the sample belongs to the ten largest clones.

The source of the sample is a study of cytomegalovirus exposure and HLA in healthy donors (dated by TCRdb to the late 2010s). In terms of the full investigation: According to a later analysis, one platform produced both the 110 or so validation repertoires and the 670 or so repertoires of the first cohort. The study was designed to test whether signatures of past pathogen exposure could be identified by cataloging public T cell receptors. In addition to the first cohort of hundreds of subjects, a separate validation cohort of 120 different subjects was used. To predict cytomegalovirus infection status, the study combined high-throughput TCR immunosequencing, statistical association of individual TCRs with disease status, and machine learning. The study at large found these results: Cytomegalovirus status was reported to be diagnosed by the classifier with high specificity and sensitivity in both the original and validation cohorts. Across donors, most TCR sequences were observed very rarely, whereas some public TCRs were present in many individuals. A later analysis lacked HLA typing for the validation cohort, so it scored co-occurrence in that cohort across all 110 or so repertoires. It was suggested by the authors that the approach could potentially be generalized to other disease states and immunological phenotypes. A total of around 150 TCR beta chains were listed by the study as associated with cytomegalovirus. In a later analysis, TCRs clustered in the first cohort were found to also tend to co-occur in the roughly 130 validation repertoires, with approximately 93% of cluster scores above 0. A few of the identified cytomegalovirus-associated TCR beta chains were confirmed in vitro to be specific for cytomegalovirus antigens.

The donors were included in the validation cohort of over a hundred subjects, a group kept apart from the roughly 730-subject first cohort. Here V drops 4 bases and J drops 5 bases, and the junction holds 6 bases not matched to any gene. The germline V gene (reference sequence) supplies CDR1 MNHEY and CDR2 SMNVEV. Its CDR3 holds 15 amino acids, cysteine through phenylalanine. CDR3 DNA is the only sequence kept; it has 45 bases, read in frame from the first base. The chain is encoded by TRBV27 joined to TRBJ2-5; TRBD1 agrees with 11 junctional bases. The sample comprised PBMCs. This sequence was found in a man younger than 35 in good health and CMV-seropositive. CDR3 reads: CASSSGTGGIETQYF. At the DNA level, the sequence is TGTGCCAGCAGTTCCGGGACAGGGGGTATCGAGACCCAGTACTTC.